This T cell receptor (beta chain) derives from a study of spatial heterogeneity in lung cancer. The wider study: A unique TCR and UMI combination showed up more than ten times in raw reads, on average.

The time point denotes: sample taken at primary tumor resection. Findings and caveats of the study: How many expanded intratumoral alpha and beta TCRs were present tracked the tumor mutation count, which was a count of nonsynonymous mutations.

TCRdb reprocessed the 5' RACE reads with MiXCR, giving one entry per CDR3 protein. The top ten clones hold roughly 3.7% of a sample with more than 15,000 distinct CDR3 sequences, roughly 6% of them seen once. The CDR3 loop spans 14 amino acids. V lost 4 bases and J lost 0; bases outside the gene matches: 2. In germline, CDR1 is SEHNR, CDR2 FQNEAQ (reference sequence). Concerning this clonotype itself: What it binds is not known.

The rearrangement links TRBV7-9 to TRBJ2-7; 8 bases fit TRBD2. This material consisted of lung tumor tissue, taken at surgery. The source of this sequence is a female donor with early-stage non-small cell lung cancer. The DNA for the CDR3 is TGTGCCAGCAGCTCAGCGGGGGCCTCCTACGAGCAGTACTTC. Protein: CASSSAGASYEQYF.